The rows below give T cell receptor beta chains drawn from one sample of a study of T cell repertoires in cytomegalovirus infection. These TCRs' antigens remain unknown. A single record per CDR3 protein comes from TCRdb applying MiXCR to the reads. Among fewer than 1,000,000 distinct CDR3 sequences listed, roughly 30% were seen once. Material: cultured CD8+ T cells from PBMCs, obtained from culture after CMV antigen stimulation. The receptors were gathered from a human donor in good health (CMV status not recorded). Some clones in this sample may be carry-over from other donors' samples. Both conserved end residues are part of each CDR3. The order of the fields is J gene, clone size, D gene, V gene, CDR3 protein, CDR3 DNA. The D gene is left open where the match is weak. Rows give clone size only sometimes, using once, few, many, or a class for an expanded clone.

TRBJ1-5 | - | - | TRBV6-2/TRBV6-3 | CASSLKAGDNQPQHF | TGTGCCAGCAGTCTTAAGGCAGGGGACAATCAGCCCCAGCATTTT
TRBJ2-2 | few | TRBD2 | TRBV19 | CASSIDWLAGMNTGELFF | TGTGCCAGTAGTATAGATTGGCTAGCGGGGATGAACACCGGGGAGCTGTTTTTT
TRBJ1-4 | few | - | TRBV27 | CASSLGVQGEKLFF | TGTGCCAGCAGTTTAGGGGTGCAGGGTGAAAAACTGTTTTTT
TRBJ1-5 | many | - | TRBV7-9 | CASSFVGNQPQHF | TGTGCCAGCAGCTTCGTGGGGAATCAGCCCCAGCATTTT
TRBJ2-7 | - | - | TRBV7-4 | CASFSGYEQYF | TGTGCCAGCTTCTCGGGTTACGAGCAGTACTTC
TRBJ2-1 | - | TRBD2 | TRBV19 | CASSIGGAGPYNEQFF | TGTGCCAGTAGTATAGGAGGAGCGGGGCCCTACAATGAGCAGTTCTTC
TRBJ2-2 | - | - | TRBV4-1 | CASSRVPPGQNTGELFF | TGCGCCAGCAGCCGAGTACCGCCGGGACAGAACACCGGGGAGCTGTTTTTT
TRBJ2-4 | once | TRBD1 | TRBV10-3 | CAIREDREGIQYF | TGTGCCATCAGAGAGGACAGGGAAGGCATTCAGTACTTC
TRBJ1-1 | - | - | TRBV7-9 | CASSLAGTGHTEVFF | TGTGCCAGCAGCTTAGCGGGTACGGGACACACTGAAGTTTTCTTT
TRBJ2-3 | few | TRBD2 | TRBV12-3/TRBV12-4 | CASSPQLRGAGDTQYF | TGTGCCAGCAGTCCCCAGTTGCGGGGGGCAGGAGATACGCAGTATTTT
TRBJ1-5 | - | - | TRBV6-5 | CASSYSSRDPRNQPQHF | TGTGCCAGCAGTTACTCGAGCAGGGACCCGCGAAATCAGCCCCAGCATTTT
TRBJ2-1 | - | TRBD2 | TRBV7-6 | CASSLARTSGGYNEQFF | TGTGCCAGCAGCTTAGCGCGGACTAGCGGGGGATACAATGAGCAGTTCTTC
TRBJ2-3 | few | TRBD2 | TRBV7-8 | CASSLGTGLAADTQYF | TGTGCCAGCAGCTTAGGCACGGGACTAGCTGCAGATACGCAGTATTTT
TRBJ1-1 | - | - | TRBV19 | CASSIAGTPGSTEAFF | TGTGCCAGTAGTATAGCTGGGACGCCGGGCAGCACTGAAGCTTTCTTT
TRBJ2-1 | - | - | TRBV18 | CASLFGTREVNEQFF | TGTGCCAGCCTATTTGGGACACGAGAGGTCAATGAGCAGTTCTTC
TRBJ2-5 | few | TRBD2 | TRBV6-1 | CASSEEGLAGVETQYF | TGTGCCAGCAGTGAGGAGGGTCTAGCGGGGGTAGAGACCCAGTACTTC
TRBJ2-1 | many | TRBD2 | TRBV7-9 | CASSLGVTSGYNEQFF | TGTGCCAGCAGCTTAGGAGTGACTAGCGGTTACAATGAGCAGTTCTTC
TRBJ2-3 | few | TRBD2 | TRBV6-2/TRBV6-3 | CASSYDGGLAGGRKPTDTQYF | TGTGCCAGCAGTTACGACGGGGGACTAGCGGGGGGCCGAAAACCCACAGATACGCAGTATTTT
TRBJ2-4 | - | - | TRBV6-5 | CASSNGPAKNIQYF | TGTGCCAGCAGTAACGGGCCAGCCAAAAACATTCAGTACTTC
TRBJ1-4 | few | - | TRBV20-1 | CSARELEGPVHEKLFF | TGCAGTGCTAGGGAGTTGGAAGGGCCGGTTCATGAAAAACTGTTTTTT
TRBJ2-5 | - | - | TRBV7-9 | CASSLEPTQGGRETQYF | TGTGCCAGCAGCTTAGAACCTACCCAGGGGGGTAGAGAGACCCAGTACTTC
TRBJ2-3 | - | TRBD1 | TRBV2 | CAGQGAAPDTQYF | TGTGCCGGACAGGGGGCTGCCCCAGATACGCAGTATTTT
TRBJ2-3 | many | TRBD2 | TRBV7-2 | CASSLEAGEDTQYF | TGTGCCAGCAGCTTAGAAGCGGGGGAAGATACGCAGTATTTT
TRBJ2-1 | - | - | TRBV29-1 | CSVAANNEQFF | TGCAGCGTTGCAGCCAACAATGAGCAGTTCTTC
TRBJ2-1 | - | TRBD2 | TRBV7-8 | CASSATSGWYNEQFF | TGTGCCAGCAGCGCCACTAGCGGGTGGTACAATGAGCAGTTCTTC
TRBJ2-2 | - | - | TRBV28 | CASSLGASRTGELFF | TGTGCCAGCAGTTTAGGGGCCAGTAGGACCGGGGAGCTGTTTTTT
TRBJ2-5 | few | - | TRBV27 | CASRPKWGDSEETQYF | TGTGCCAGCCGACCTAAATGGGGGGACTCCGAAGAGACCCAGTACTTC
TRBJ1-1 | - | - | TRBV4-1 | CASSQLFAQEAFF | TGCGCCAGCAGCCAATTATTTGCTCAAGAAGCTTTCTTT
TRBJ1-2 | - | - | TRBV20-1 | CSAVIPSYGYTF | TGCAGTGCTGTGATTCCTTCCTATGGCTACACCTTC
TRBJ2-3 | - | TRBD2 | TRBV6-5 | CASSSLSGLTDTQYF | TGTGCCAGCAGTTCTCTTAGCGGGCTCACAGATACGCAGTATTTT
TRBJ1-1 | - | - | TRBV7-9 | CASSGSGNTEAFF | TGTGCCAGCAGCGGATCAGGAAACACTGAAGCTTTCTTT
TRBJ2-1 | - | TRBD1 | TRBV20-1 | CSAPGTDSYNEQFF | TGCAGTGCTCCCGGGACAGACTCCTACAATGAGCAGTTCTTC